The 21 T cell receptor beta chains presented below share a single source sample, sequenced in a study of PD-1 blockade in classical Hodgkin lymphoma. Method: immunoSEQ multiplex PCR; TCRdb's copy keeps in-frame clones and lacks some. The table includes more than 95,000 clones, roughly 89% detected once. The sample's time point: cycle 4 day 1 (C4D1), after around six weeks of nivolumab. Every patient relapsed after autologous stem cell transplantation, and brentuximab vedotin exposure varied. This specimen was peripheral blood mononuclear cells (PBMCs), taken before the fourth cycle of nivolumab. These receptors all stem from a human donor with classical Hodgkin lymphoma.

J is TRBJ2-2 and V is TRBV11-2; 8 bases agree with TRBD1. Per germline, CDR1 SGHAT and CDR2 FQNNGV. J lost 7 bases, V lost 5 bases, and 6 bases had no gene match. This CDR3 has 14 residues. CDR3 sequence (DNA): TGTGCCAGCAGCCCCGACAGGGGTATCGGGGAGCTGTTTTTT. This gives the protein CASSPDRGIGELFF.

J is TRBJ1-1 and V is TRBV28; 10 bases agree with TRBD1. The CDR3 is made up of 15 amino acids. Germline CDR1 and CDR2: MDHEN and SYDVKM. With 3 bases clipped from V and 5 bases from J, the junction kept 6 bases outside the gene matches. CDR3 sequence: CASSFRGQGKTEAFF. The CDR3 DNA follows: TGTGCCAGCAGTTTCAGGGGACAGGGGAAGACTGAAGCTTTCTTT.

The chain recombines TRBV5-1 with TRBJ2-5; 7 nucleotides line up with TRBD1. Per germline, CDR1 SGHRS and CDR2 YFSETQ. V lost 4 bases, J lost 3 bases, and 6 bases stayed unmatched. This CDR3 spans 14 amino acids. The CDR3, as DNA: TGCGCCAGCAGCCACGGGACAGTGAAAGAGACCCAGTACTTC. The encoded protein is CASSHGTVKETQYF.

The chain combines TRBV5-4 with TRBJ2-2; D remains ambiguous. This CDR3 is 13 amino acids long. The V end lost 3 bases, the J end lost 5 bases, and 8 bases lay between the germline ends. Germline loops: CDR1 SGHNT, CDR2 YYREEE (reference sequence). Written as DNA, the CDR3 is TGTGCCAGCAGCTCTGCCACGACCGGGGAGCTGTTTTTT. It translates to CASSSATTGELFF.

This sequence joins TRBV7-9 and TRBJ2-3, with a weak D call TRBD2 (6 bases). The CDR3 consists of 15 residues. Germline V lookup: CDR1 SEHNR, CDR2 FQNEAQ (reference sequence). The V and J ends lost 2 bases and 2 bases respectively, with 11 bases between them. The CDR3 coding sequence is TGTGCCAGCAGCTTACAGACGGACTACACAGATACGCAGTATTTT. It specifies CASSLQTDYTDTQYF.

This chain joins TRBV6-6 and TRBJ1-1; the match to TRBD1 covers 7 bases. Germline V gives CDR1 MNHNY, CDR2 SVGAGI (reference sequence). CDR3 size: 14 residues. Trimming at V came to 6 bases and at J to 3 bases, leaving 7 bases not matched to a gene. CDR3 sequence reads: CASRPDRDYTEAFF. Here the CDR3 DNA reads TGTGCCAGCAGACCTGACAGGGACTACACTGAAGCTTTCTTT.

Only one count was recorded for this clone. The chain employs TRBV20-1 and TRBJ2-7, with D unclear. The V gene's germline CDR1 is DFQATT and CDR2 SNEGSKA (reference sequence). Between the trimmed V and J ends, which lost 0 bases and 2 bases, there was a span of 2 bases. The CDR3 covers 11 residues. CDR3 sequence reads: CSAREAYEQYF. CDR3 nucleotide sequence: TGCAGTGCTAGAGAAGCCTACGAGCAGTACTTC.

V is TRBV7-6 and J is TRBJ2-2; D possibly matches TRBD1 or TRBD2 (5 bases each). Deletions cut 4 bases from V and 1 base from J, with 22 bases between. Germline CDR1 and CDR2: SGHVS and FNYEAQ. The CDR3 is 19 amino acids. CDR3 nucleotide sequence: TGTGCCAGCAGCTGGACCAGCCGGGGCCCTTTCAGGAACACCGGGGAGCTGTTTTTT. Protein product: CASSWTSRGPFRNTGELFF.

This sequence joins TRBV6-5 and TRBJ2-7; unclear D gene. The V gene's germline CDR1 is MNHEY and CDR2 SVGAGI. CDR3 length: 15 amino acids. The V gene lost 5 bases and the J gene lost 3 bases, with 17 bases spanning the gap. The CDR3 DNA reads TGTGCCAGCAGTGCTGACTCCGTTTGGTTCTACGAGCAGTACTTC. It encodes CASSADSVWFYEQYF.

The chain uses TRBV5-1 and TRBJ2-1; TRBD1 is a possible D gene (5 bases). This CDR3 is built from 17 residues. CDR1 and CDR2 (germline): SGHRS, YFSETQ. V was shortened by 2 bases and J by 1 base, with 16 bases between the two germline ends. This CDR3 reads CASSFPPTVSSYNEQFF. In DNA form, the CDR3 reads TGCGCCAGCAGCTTCCCCCCGACAGTGTCATCCTACAATGAGCAGTTCTTC.

This chain links TRBV19 with TRBJ2-1; possibly TRBD2 for D (5 bases). CDR1 is LNHDA, CDR2 SQIVND, per germline (reference sequence). V was shortened by 3 bases and J by 6 bases, with 21 bases between the two germline ends. The CDR3 runs 17 residues. CDR3 DNA: TGTGCCAGTAGTATCCCGGGGAGCCCCACCCTCGGCAATGAGCAGTTCTTC. Protein sequence: CASSIPGSPTLGNEQFF.

This rearrangement joins TRBV4-2 to TRBJ2-1, with 7 bases aligning to TRBD2. From germline, CDR1 is LGHNA and CDR2 YNFKEQ. The V and J ends lost 2 bases and 8 bases, in that order; junction bases with no gene match: 9. The CDR3 covers 15 residues. In DNA, the CDR3 is TGTGCCAGCAGCCAATCAGCGGGAACGATGGATGAGCAGTTCTTC. It is translated as CASSQSAGTMDEQFF.

The CDR3 region is CASGLRGRATDTQYF. Here the CDR3 DNA reads TGTGCCAGCGGACTTCGGGGGAGGGCGACAGATACGCAGTATTTT. V usage is TRBV7-2 and J usage is TRBJ2-3; 7 bases align to TRBD2. Germline loops: CDR1 SGHTA, CDR2 FQGNSA. V gave up 8 bases and J gave up 3 bases; unmatched junction bases: 11. This CDR3 is built from 15 residues.

The chain uses TRBV5-1 and TRBJ1-1, with D possibly matching TRBD1 (5 bases). CDR3 length equals 13 residues. Germline loops: CDR1 SGHRS, CDR2 YFSETQ. V was pared by 2 bases and J by 4 bases, with 9 bases between. The CDR3 region has the DNA TGCGCCAGCAGCTTATGGGGCTCCACTGAAGCTTTCTTT. Protein sequence: CASSLWGSTEAFF.

The chain uses TRBV30 and TRBJ1-4; 8 bases line up with TRBD1. Per germline, CDR1 GTSNPN and CDR2 SVGIG (reference sequence). V lost 5 bases, J lost 4 bases, and 6 bases stayed unmatched. The CDR3 runs to 14 residues. CDR3 protein: CAWHPGGVNEKLFF. The CDR3 DNA reads as TGTGCCTGGCACCCAGGGGGCGTTAATGAAAAACTGTTTTTT.

This sequence joins TRBV30 and TRBJ2-2, with no clear D. The CDR3 extends over 16 amino acids. Per the germline V gene, CDR1 is GTSNPN and CDR2 is SVGIG (reference sequence). V was pared by 5 bases and J by 1 base, with 17 bases between. In nucleotides, the CDR3 is TGTGCCTGGGATCCCCCGACGATGGAGAACACCGGGGAGCTGTTTTTT. It translates to CAWDPPTMENTGELFF.

The chain joins TRBV27 to TRBJ2-7; 8 bases are shared with TRBD1. Germline values: CDR1 MNHEY, CDR2 SMNVEV (reference sequence). The CDR3 contains 16 residues. J was trimmed by 2 bases and V by 2 bases; bases with no gene match: 8. The CDR3 reads CASSLLGTGITYEQYF. CDR3 nucleotides: TGTGCCAGCAGTTTACTCGGGACAGGAATTACCTACGAGCAGTACTTC.

The chain couples TRBV29-1 to TRBJ2-7, with 7 bases fitting TRBD1. V dropped 4 bases and J dropped 0; count of bases not matched to a gene: 18. CDR1 SQVTM and CDR2 ANQGSEA come from the germline V gene. The CDR3 contains 18 residues. DNA of the CDR3: TGCAGCGTTGGGGGCCTGATAAGGGACAGCAAAAACTCCTACGAGCAGTACTTC. Translated: CSVGGLIRDSKNSYEQYF.

This clone came up once. The chain uses TRBV6-1 and TRBJ1-2, with 11 nucleotides matching TRBD1. This CDR3 comprises 16 residues. Germline V gives CDR1 MNHNS, CDR2 SASEGT. V shed 1 base and J 4 bases; nucleotides not matched to a gene: 5. The CDR3 spells CASSEEGQGVIYGYTF. The CDR3 coding sequence is TGTGCCAGCAGTGAAGAGGGACAGGGGGTGATCTATGGCTACACCTTC.

The rearrangement joins TRBV19 to TRBJ2-2; D may be TRBD2 (5 bases). The V gene lost 8 bases and the J gene lost 2 bases, with 9 bases spanning the gap. CDR3 length: 13 amino acids. Germline V gene sequence: CDR1 LNHDA, CDR2 SQIVND (reference sequence). The CDR3 DNA sequence: TGTGCCAGTGTTAGCGATAACACCGGGGAGCTGTTTTTT. Translated, it gives CASVSDNTGELFF.

The chain uses TRBV5-1 and TRBJ1-1; D unclear. Trimming left V 4 bases short and J 0 bases short, with 13 bases between. In germline, CDR1 is SGHRS, CDR2 YFSETQ. CDR3 length equals 15 residues. CDR3 amino acids: CASSARPMMNTEAFF. The CDR3 bases are TGCGCCAGCAGCGCCAGACCTATGATGAACACTGAAGCTTTCTTT.